This T cell receptor beta chain was obtained from a study of neurological immune-mediated disorders. This clonotype was counted at least ten times. The V end lost 4 bases, the J end lost 8 bases, and 9 bases lay between the germline ends. The CDR3 covers 12 residues. Germline CDR1 is SGHTA and CDR2 is FQGNSA. A single run covered 15-18 subjects with over 200 million TCR-beta sequences. One entry per CDR3 protein, called by TCRdb with MiXCR from the 5' RACE reads. The top ten clones hold 5.2% of a sample with 70,000 or so distinct CDR3 sequences, 3% to 4% of them seen once. The source of this sequence is a woman aged 50 to 60 with multiple sclerosis. This chain joins TRBV7-2 and TRBJ2-1; no definite D call. The sequenced sample consisted of PBMCs. Here the CDR3 DNA reads TGTGCCAGCAGCTCACTTCCAGATGAGCAGTTCTTC. It encodes CASSSLPDEQFF.